Presented here are 24 T cell receptor beta chains from one specimen sequenced in a study of cytomegalovirus exposure and HLA in healthy donors. The method was immunoSEQ multiplex PCR; TCRdb's version includes in-frame clones alone and lacks a portion of them. This sample has around 150,000 clones, with nearly 90% found just once. The sequencing input was PBMCs. These receptors were collected from a woman aged 18-35 years in good health and CMV-seropositive.

The J gene is TRBJ2-3, the V gene TRBV7-3; 8 bases match TRBD1. The germline V gene has CDR1 SGHTA and CDR2 FQGTGA. Unmatched junction bases numbered 10, after V lost 5 bases and J lost 6 bases. This CDR3 comprises 15 residues. The CDR3 DNA follows: TGTGCCAGCAGCCTACTCAGGGGGCGCATGGATACGCAGTATTTT. As protein: CASSLLRGRMDTQYF.

The chain links TRBV19 to TRBJ2-2; a possible D gene is TRBD1 (6 bases). The CDR3 spans 13 residues. CDR1 and CDR2 from the germline V gene are LNHDA and SQIVND (reference sequence). Between the trimmed V and J ends, which lost 4 bases and 5 bases, there was a span of 8 bases. CDR3 in amino acids: CASSSRGTGELFF. The CDR3 DNA reads as TGTGCCAGTAGTAGCAGGGGTACCGGGGAGCTGTTTTTT.

The chain combines TRBV25-1 with TRBJ2-7, with TRBD1 matching 9 bases. Per the germline V gene, CDR1 is MGHDK and CDR2 is SYGVNS. The length of the CDR3 is 16 residues. After removal of 3 bases from V and 3 bases from J, the junction contained 9 bases not matched to a gene. The CDR3 sequence is CASSERQGQGNYEQYF. The CDR3 DNA is TGTGCCAGCAGTGAGAGGCAAGGACAGGGGAACTACGAGCAGTACTTC.

The chain couples TRBV28 to TRBJ1-3; unclear D gene. Trimming pared 8 bases from V and 1 base from J, leaving 9 bases between. From germline, CDR1 is MDHEN and CDR2 SYDVKM. The CDR3 covers 13 residues. The CDR3 nucleotides are TGTGCCAGCCTCAAAGCATCTGGAAACACCATATATTTT. Residues: CASLKASGNTIYF.

The chain has TRBV5-5 and TRBJ1-1, with D hard to call. The CDR3 has 14 amino acids. Germline V gives CDR1 SGHKS, CDR2 YYEKEE (reference sequence). Between the trimmed V and J ends, which lost 0 bases and 10 bases, there was a span of 16 bases. Here the CDR3 reads CASSLDDKPLVAFF. CDR3 sequence (DNA): TGTGCCAGCAGCTTGGACGACAAACCTCTGGTAGCTTTCTTT. Supplemented by reference TRBV5-5 and TRBJ1-1, the full variable domain reads DAGVTQSPTHLIKTRGQQVTLRCSPISGHKSVSWYQQVLGQGPQFIFQYYEKEERGRGNFPDRFSARQFPNYSSELNVNALLLGDSALYLCASSLDDKPLVAFFGQGTRLTVV.

This chain links TRBV5-1 with TRBJ1-1, with a tentative D call TRBD1 (6 bases). V gave up 0 bases and J gave up 1 base, with 10 bases separating them. Germline V CDR1 and CDR2: SGHRS, YFSETQ. The CDR3 length is 15 residues. CDR3 in DNA: TGCGCCAGCAGCTTGGCCGAGGGACAGAACACTGAAGCTTTCTTT. It yields the protein CASSLAEGQNTEAFF.

The chain combines TRBV10-1 with TRBJ2-2; D is ambiguous. This CDR3 region has 15 residues. Germline values: CDR1 WNHNN, CDR2 SYGVQD (reference sequence). Between the trimmed V and J ends, which lost 2 bases and 1 base, there was a span of 8 bases. The CDR3 spells CASSEKPENTGELFF. The CDR3 DNA reads TGCGCCAGCAGTGAGAAACCAGAGAACACCGGGGAGCTGTTTTTT.

CDR3 residues: CASSGEQDTQYF. CDR3 nucleotides: TGTGCCAGCAGCGGAGAGCAGGATACGCAGTATTTT. The V gene is TRBV11-3, the J gene TRBJ2-3; D remains unclear. Per the germline V gene, CDR1 is SGHNT and CDR2 is YENEEA. There are 12 residues in the CDR3. Deletions cut 5 bases from V and 6 bases from J, with 9 bases between. The variable domain in full, with the rest retrieved from reference TRBV11-3 and TRBJ2-3, is EAGVVQSPRYKIIEKKQPVAFWCNPISGHNTLYWYLQNLGQGPELLIRYENEEAVDDSQLPKDRFSAERLKGVDSTLKIQPAELGDSAVYLCASSGEQDTQYFGPGTRLTVL.

The genes are TRBV6-6 and TRBJ2-1; possibly TRBD2 for D (6 bases). V shed 8 bases and J shed 2 bases, with 13 bases lying between them. Germline CDR1 and CDR2: MNHNY and SVGAGI (reference sequence). There are 14 residues in the CDR3. The CDR3 protein is CASLATSPYNEQFF. For the CDR3, the DNA is TGTGCCAGCCTAGCGACATCCCCCTACAATGAGCAGTTCTTC.

The chain recombines TRBV28 with TRBJ2-7; maybe TRBD2 (5 bases). CDR3 size: 15 residues. Germline V gene lookup returns CDR1 MDHEN and CDR2 SYDVKM. V was clipped by 4 bases and J by 2 bases, with 15 bases between them. The CDR3 reads CASSSVGSGAYEQYF. The CDR3, as DNA: TGTGCCAGCAGTTCCGTCGGGTCCGGGGCCTACGAGCAGTACTTC.

The rearrangement joins TRBV20-1 to TRBJ2-5, with D perhaps matching TRBD1 (6 bases). The CDR3 totals 11 residues. Per germline, CDR1 DFQATT and CDR2 SNEGSKA (reference sequence). Trimming left V 7 bases short and J 4 bases short, with 10 bases between. The CDR3 spells CSGGTTETQYF. DNA for the CDR3: TGCAGTGGTGGGACAACAGAGACCCAGTACTTC.

The chain carries TRBV4-1 and TRBJ2-1, with D hard to call. This CDR3 comprises 14 residues. From germline, CDR1 is MGHRA and CDR2 YSYEKL. V shed 8 bases and J shed 1 base, with 12 bases lying between them. The CDR3, as DNA: TGCGCCAGCGCACGTGGCAGATCCTACAATGAGCAGTTCTTC. It specifies CASARGRSYNEQFF.

This clone turned up a few times. The genes are TRBV25-1 and TRBJ1-1; D gene ambiguous. Per germline, CDR1 MGHDK and CDR2 SYGVNS. The length of the CDR3 is 13 residues. Between the trimmed V and J ends, which lost 4 bases and 1 base, there was a span of 7 bases. CDR3 in amino acids: CASSVGENTEAFF. The CDR3 region has the DNA TGTGCCAGCAGTGTCGGAGAGAACACTGAAGCTTTCTTT.

The rearrangement joins TRBV30 to TRBJ2-4; D gene unclear. Germline loops: CDR1 GTSNPN, CDR2 SVGIG (reference sequence). V gave up 4 bases and J gave up 3 bases, with 16 bases separating them. The CDR3 covers 15 residues. This CDR3 is CAWNAQTFGKNIQYF. The CDR3 DNA is TGTGCCTGGAATGCTCAGACATTCGGCAAAAACATTCAGTACTTC. Supplemented by reference TRBV30 and TRBJ2-4, the full variable domain reads SQTIHQWPATLVQPVGSPLSLECTVEGTSNPNLYWYRQAAGRGLQLLFYSVGIGQISSEVPQNLSASRPQDRQFILSSKKLLLSDSGFYLCAWNAQTFGKNIQYFGAGTRLSVL.

V and J are TRBV7-3 and TRBJ2-5, with unresolved D. V lost 2 bases and J lost 2, with 6 bases in between. Looked up from germline, CDR1 is SGHTA and CDR2 is FQGTGA. The length of the CDR3 is 13 residues. The CDR3: CASSLYPQETQYF. Written as DNA, the CDR3 is TGTGCCAGCAGCTTATATCCGCAAGAGACCCAGTACTTC. The full variable domain, its missing parts supplied by reference TRBV7-3 and TRBJ2-5, is GAGVSQTPSNKVTEKGKYVELRCDPISGHTALYWYRQSLGQGPEFLIYFQGTGAADDSGLPNDRFFAVRPEGSVSTLKIQRTERGDSAVYLCASSLYPQETQYFGPGTRLLVL.

The chain links TRBV7-2 to TRBJ1-1; 8 positions agree with TRBD1. The CDR3 extends over 13 amino acids. V trimming: 3 bases; J trimming: 5 bases; junction bases outside the gene matches: 2. Per the germline V gene, CDR1 is SGHTA and CDR2 is FQGNSA. The CDR3 DNA sequence: TGTGCCAGCAGCTTCAGGGGGCAGACTGAAGCTTTCTTT. It encodes CASSFRGQTEAFF.

This clone was recorded once. This chain links TRBV14 with TRBJ2-7; D might be TRBD1 (6 bases). V was shortened by 0 bases and J by 0 bases, with 6 bases between the two germline ends. There are 14 residues in the CDR3. Per germline, CDR1 SGHDN and CDR2 FVKESK. The CDR3 bases are TGTGCCAGCAGCCAAGAAGGGGGCTCCTACGAGCAGTACTTC. Encoded protein: CASSQEGGSYEQYF.

V gene TRBV30 combines with J gene TRBJ1-2; tentatively, D is TRBD1 (6 bases). The CDR3 extends over 14 amino acids. Germline CDR1 and CDR2: GTSNPN and SVGIG (reference sequence). The V and J ends lost 1 base and 4 bases respectively, with 13 bases between them. Here the CDR3 DNA reads TGTGCCTGGAGTGCCGGGGGGCAAGGCTATGGCTACACCTTC. Its protein is CAWSAGGQGYGYTF. Drawing the rest from reference TRBV30 and TRBJ1-2, the complete variable domain is SQTIHQWPATLVQPVGSPLSLECTVEGTSNPNLYWYRQAAGRGLQLLFYSVGIGQISSEVPQNLSASRPQDRQFILSSKKLLLSDSGFYLCAWSAGGQGYGYTFGSGTRLTVV.

This clone was seen only a few times. The V gene is TRBV19, the J gene TRBJ2-4; D is possibly TRBD1 (6 bases). The CDR3 has 13 residues. V lost 7 bases and J lost 10, with 17 bases in between. Per the germline V gene, CDR1 is LNHDA and CDR2 is SQIVND (reference sequence). The DNA of the CDR3 is TGTGCCAGTACGATGGGGGCCTCTAGTATTCAGTACTTC. Translated, it gives CASTMGASSIQYF.

The chain employs TRBV5-1 and TRBJ2-2; D is perhaps TRBD1 (6 bases). Germline V lookup: CDR1 SGHRS, CDR2 YFSETQ. The CDR3 sequence is 16 residues long. V was cut by 0 bases and J by 5 bases, with 14 bases left in between. The CDR3 loop reads CASSLENQGLTGELFF. CDR3 nucleotides: TGCGCCAGCAGCTTGGAAAACCAGGGGCTTACCGGGGAGCTGTTTTTT. Full variable domain (rest looked up from reference TRBV5-1 and TRBJ2-2): KAGVTQTPRYLIKTRGQQVTLSCSPISGHRSVSWYQQTPGQGLQFLFEYFSETQRNKGNFPGRFSGRQFSNSRSEMNVSTLELGDSALYLCASSLENQGLTGELFFGEGSRLTVL.

J is TRBJ2-1 and V is TRBV6-5, with D unresolved. Germline-derived CDR1 and CDR2 are MNHEY and SVGAGI. V was shortened by 7 bases and J by 1 base, with 14 bases between the two germline ends. This CDR3 is 15 amino acids long. CDR3 nucleotide sequence: TGTGCCAGCACCCACGGGTTTGGGTCCTACAATGAGCAGTTCTTC. Translated: CASTHGFGSYNEQFF.

The chain carries TRBV11-2 and TRBJ2-3; D possibly corresponds to TRBD1 (5 bases). The germline V gene has CDR1 SGHAT and CDR2 FQNNGV. Trimming cost V 3 bases and J 4 bases, with 11 bases left between them. The CDR3 extends over 14 amino acids. The CDR3 DNA is TGTGCCAGCAGCTTTGGGGCCACGGCAGATACGCAGTATTTT. It yields the protein CASSFGATADTQYF. The full variable domain, in which reference TRBV11-2 and TRBJ2-3 provide the parts outside the CDR3, is EAGVAQSPRYKIIEKRQSVAFWCNPISGHATLYWYQQILGQGPKLLIQFQNNGVVDDSQLPKDRFSAERLKGVDSTLKIQPAKLEDSAVYLCASSFGATADTQYFGPGTRLTVL.

The chain is built from TRBV27 and TRBJ2-7; TRBD1 matches 9 bases. The trim removed 4 bases at V and 1 base at J, leaving 2 bases unmatched. The CDR3 spans 14 residues. Germline V CDR1 and CDR2: MNHEY, SMNVEV (reference sequence). CDR3 sequence (DNA): TGTGCCAGCAGTTCGACAGGGGGTTCCTACGAGCAGTACTTC. This gives the protein CASSSTGGSYEQYF.

The CDR3 DNA reads TGCGCCAGCAGCTTGGCCCACCTGCCGGGCGAGCAGTACTTC. Translated, it gives CASSLAHLPGEQYF. This sequence joins TRBV5-1 and TRBJ2-7; no clear D. Trimming left V 0 bases short and J 6 bases short, with 13 bases between. The CDR3 extends over 14 amino acids. Germline CDR1 and CDR2: SGHRS and YFSETQ.